A single T cell receptor beta chain is shown here with its context. The antigen is not known. Analyses pooled second doses at about 4 or about 12 weeks. This record belongs to a study of T cell responses to AZD1222 COVID-19 vaccine. Broader study findings: Following two doses of AZD1222, Spike-specific TCR breadth and depth rose. The reported proportion of spike-specific TCRs targeting unmutated variant regions was nearly half. Donors were largely white British and mainly female; clonal diversity was possibly underestimated.

Data came from immunoSEQ multiplex PCR; TCRdb stores just in-frame clones and leaves some out. The sample shows 150,000 or so clones, just over 90% of them seen only once. CDR1 is ENHRY and CDR2 is SYGVKD in the germline V gene. Between the trimmed V and J ends, which lost 6 bases and 1 base, there was a span of 10 bases. The CDR3 sequence is 14 residues long. The source material was peripheral blood, sampled 28 days after the second AZD1222 dose. This sequence joins TRBV10-3 and TRBJ1-5; D remains unclear. This TCR was recovered from an adult who received the AZD1222 COVID-19 vaccine. The CDR3 DNA sequence: TGTGCCATCAGGAGGGATTGGAGCAATCAGCCCCAGCATTTT. Its protein is CAIRRDWSNQPQHF.